These 28 T cell receptor beta chains were all obtained from the same sample, sequenced in a study of T cell responses to AZD1222 COVID-19 vaccine. Method: immunoSEQ multiplex PCR; TCRdb's copy keeps in-frame clones and lacks some. The data show 200,000 or so clones, with roughly 93% seen just once and about 9.2% held by the top ten. The sequencing here drew on peripheral blood, taken on day 0 of AZD1222 vaccination. All receptors derive from an adult in good health.

V is TRBV10-3 and J is TRBJ1-1; maybe TRBD1 (5 bases). V gave up 7 bases and J gave up 5 bases, with 23 bases separating them. Germline CDR1 and CDR2: ENHRY and SYGVKD. The CDR3 runs 16 residues. CDR3 amino acids: CAITLGDGRGLTEAFF. DNA for the CDR3: TGTGCCATCACTCTAGGAGACGGAAGGGGACTGACTGAAGCTTTCTTT.

The chain employs TRBV2 and TRBJ2-1; 7 nucleotides line up with TRBD1. V was pared by 6 bases and J by 0 bases, with 5 bases of the junction left unmatched. The CDR3 consists of 15 residues. Looked up from germline, CDR1 is SNHLY and CDR2 is FYNNEI. This chain's CDR3 is CASRKGDSSYNEQFF. The CDR3 DNA is TGTGCCAGCAGAAAAGGGGACAGCTCCTACAATGAGCAGTTCTTC.

This chain links TRBV9 with TRBJ2-3; D remains unclear. The CDR3 spans 14 residues. The germline V gene encodes CDR1 SGDLS and CDR2 YYNGEE. Trimming removed 4 bases from V and 5 bases from J, with 14 bases in between. The CDR3 sequence: CASSPERLLDTQYF. DNA for the CDR3: TGTGCCAGCAGCCCCGAGAGGCTACTAGATACGCAGTATTTT.

The J gene is TRBJ2-5, the V gene TRBV19; no reliable D call. V was pared by 6 bases and J by 0 bases, with 14 bases between. Per the germline V gene, CDR1 is LNHDA and CDR2 is SQIVND (reference sequence). CDR3 length: 15 amino acids. The chain's CDR3 is CASRDILINQETQYF. CDR3 coding DNA: TGTGCCAGTAGGGATATACTGATAAACCAAGAGACCCAGTACTTC.

The chain is built from TRBV9 and TRBJ2-7; 10 bases align to TRBD1. The length of the CDR3 is 13 residues. With V trimmed by 3 bases and J by 6 bases, 3 bases remained unmatched. Germline lookup yields CDR1 SGDLS and CDR2 YYNGEE. The CDR3 region is CASSAGTGVEQYF. Written as DNA, the CDR3 is TGTGCCAGCAGCGCCGGGACAGGGGTCGAGCAGTACTTC. Full variable domain (missing parts from reference TRBV9 and TRBJ2-7): DSGVTQTPKHLITATGQRVTLRCSPRSGDLSVYWYQQSLDQGLQFLIQYYNGEERAKGNILERFSAQQFPDLHSELNLSSLELGDSALYFCASSAGTGVEQYFGPGTRLTVT.

The chain links TRBV28 to TRBJ1-3; no clear D gene. With 6 bases removed from V and 0 bases from J, the gap between germline ends came to 15 bases. CDR3 size: 16 residues. CDR1 and CDR2 from the germline V gene are MDHEN and SYDVKM. In nucleotides, the CDR3 is TGTGCCAGCAGCCCAAGCGGGCGCCCCTCTGGAAACACCATATATTTT. This codes for CASSPSGRPSGNTIYF.

This clone was observed a single time. The chain couples TRBV9 to TRBJ1-1, with TRBD1 as a possible D gene (5 bases). Deletions cut 0 bases from V and 2 bases from J, with 11 bases between. This CDR3 region has 15 residues. Germline CDR1 SGDLS, CDR2 YYNGEE. The CDR3 sequence: CASSVGGSLNTEAFF. The CDR3 DNA reads TGTGCCAGCAGCGTAGGGGGCAGCTTAAACACTGAAGCTTTCTTT.

CDR3 nucleotides: TGTGCCAGCTCAGTACAGGGAACTCAGCCCCAGCATTTT. It is translated as CASSVQGTQPQHF. V and J are TRBV18 and TRBJ1-5; possibly TRBD1 for D (6 bases). Trimming removed 5 bases at V and 6 bases at J, with 11 bases between. This CDR3 has 13 residues. CDR1 is KGHSH and CDR2 is LQKENI in the germline V gene.

The rearrangement uses TRBV5-1 and TRBJ2-1; 10 bases agree with TRBD2. The CDR3 spans 17 residues. V gave up 4 bases and J gave up 6 bases; unmatched junction bases: 13. CDR1 and CDR2 (germline): SGHRS, YFSETQ. The chain's CDR3 is CASSPRVSGRRSNEQFF. For the CDR3, the DNA is TGCGCCAGCAGCCCCCGGGTTAGCGGGAGGCGGTCCAATGAGCAGTTCTTC.

CDR3 region: CASSLVGSARAKNIQYF. DNA of the CDR3: TGTGCCAGCAGCTTAGTAGGGTCAGCACGGGCCAAAAACATTCAGTACTTC. The J gene is TRBJ2-4, the V gene TRBV7-8; D gene uncertain. Deletions cut 1 base from V and 1 base from J, with 14 bases between. The CDR3 runs to 17 residues. Germline V gene lookup returns CDR1 SGHVS and CDR2 FQNEAQ.

This chain joins TRBV27 and TRBJ2-3, with a possible D match to TRBD2 (5 bases). The V end lost 5 bases, the J end lost 5 bases, and 8 bases lay between the germline ends. CDR1 and CDR2 (germline): MNHEY, SMNVEV (reference sequence). The CDR3 is made up of 12 amino acids. The CDR3 region has the DNA TGTGCCAGCAGTCCCCGGGAAGATACGCAGTATTTT. Protein product: CASSPREDTQYF.

CDR3 bases: TGTGCCAGCAGCTTGGGTAGCGGGGTGAGCTCCTACAATGAGCAGTTCTTC. Translating gives CASSLGSGVSSYNEQFF. This chain joins TRBV5-6 and TRBJ2-1; 8 bases are shared with TRBD2. The CDR3 contains 17 residues. J lost 0 bases, V lost 0 bases, and 5 bases had no gene match. Germline V gene lookup returns CDR1 SGHDT and CDR2 YYEEEE. Full variable domain (outside the CDR3, taken from reference TRBV5-6 and TRBJ2-1): DAGVTQSPTHLIKTRGQQVTLRCSPKSGHDTVSWYQQALGQGPQFIFQYYEEEERQRGNFPDRFSGHQFPNYSSELNVNALLLGDSALYLCASSLGSGVSSYNEQFFGPGTRLTVL.

The rearrangement joins TRBV2 to TRBJ2-1; 8 bases agree with TRBD2. Germline V gives CDR1 SNHLY, CDR2 FYNNEI. The CDR3 consists of 12 residues. V was pared by 7 bases and J by 10 bases, with 6 bases of the junction left unmatched. The CDR3 protein is CASKAGVWEQFF. For the CDR3, the DNA is TGTGCCAGCAAAGCGGGAGTCTGGGAGCAGTTCTTC.

The chain uses TRBV5-1 and TRBJ2-2; D not resolved. The CDR3 consists of 13 residues. Trimming cost V 0 bases and J 4 bases, with 4 bases left between them. Germline CDR1 SGHRS, CDR2 YFSETQ. CDR3 nucleotides: TGCGCCAGCAGCTTGGTGGGCACCGGGGAGCTGTTTTTT. Protein sequence: CASSLVGTGELFF. The variable domain in full, with the rest retrieved from reference TRBV5-1 and TRBJ2-2, is KAGVTQTPRYLIKTRGQQVTLSCSPISGHRSVSWYQQTPGQGLQFLFEYFSETQRNKGNFPGRFSGRQFSNSRSEMNVSTLELGDSALYLCASSLVGTGELFFGEGSRLTVL.

The chain has TRBV27 and TRBJ1-1, with D maybe TRBD1 (5 bases). Germline CDR1 reads MNHEY; CDR2 reads SMNVEV (reference sequence). This CDR3 has 15 amino acids. The germline V and J ends were trimmed by 5 bases and 0 bases, with 13 bases remaining between them. CDR3 region: CASSPLGDVNTEAFF. The CDR3 DNA reads as TGTGCCAGCAGTCCCCTCGGGGACGTGAACACTGAAGCTTTCTTT.

The gene calls are TRBV9 and TRBJ1-1; 9 nucleotides align to TRBD1. This CDR3 region has 13 residues. The germline CDR1 and CDR2 sequences are SGDLS and YYNGEE. The V segment lost 1 base and the J segment 7 bases; nucleotides outside the gene matches: 2. Here the CDR3 DNA reads TGTGCCAGCAGCGTAACAGGGGGCCTTGAAGCTTTCTTT. Protein: CASSVTGGLEAFF. The variable domain in full, completed from reference TRBV9 and TRBJ1-1, reads DSGVTQTPKHLITATGQRVTLRCSPRSGDLSVYWYQQSLDQGLQFLIQYYNGEERAKGNILERFSAQQFPDLHSELNLSSLELGDSALYFCASSVTGGLEAFFGQGTRLTVV.

The chain recombines TRBV7-3 with TRBJ2-3; D uncertain. Germline V lookup: CDR1 SGHTA, CDR2 FQGTGA. This CDR3 spans 15 amino acids. The V end was cut by 6 bases, the J end by 2 bases, with 15 bases between. The CDR3 DNA reads TGTGCCAGCAGTTCCCTCAGGAGCACCACAGATACGCAGTATTTT. Encoded protein: CASSSLRSTTDTQYF.

The CDR3: CASSFPDSDMNTEAFF. The DNA of the CDR3 is TGTGCCAGCAGCTTCCCGGACTCCGATATGAACACTGAAGCTTTCTTT. The rearrangement links TRBV7-9 to TRBJ1-1; no clear D. The V end lost 3 bases, the J end lost 0 bases, and 14 bases lay between the germline ends. Germline CDR1 is SEHNR and CDR2 is FQNEAQ (reference sequence). The length of the CDR3 is 16 residues. Using reference TRBV7-9 and TRBJ1-1 for the parts outside the CDR3, the full variable domain is DTGVSQNPRHKITKRGQNVTFRCDPISEHNRLYWYRQTLGQGPEFLTYFQNEAQLEKSRLLSDRFSAERPKGSFSTLEIQRTEQGDSAMYLCASSFPDSDMNTEAFFGQGTRLTVV.

V and J are TRBV5-1 and TRBJ1-5; a weak D match, TRBD1 (5 bases). Germline V gene sequence: CDR1 SGHRS, CDR2 YFSETQ. The V gene lost 4 bases and the J gene lost 0 bases, with 11 bases spanning the gap. The CDR3 totals 15 residues. The CDR3 DNA reads TGCGCCAGCAGCGAGGGACCGATTAGCAATCAGCCCCAGCATTTT. Translated: CASSEGPISNQPQHF.

In this sample, this clone turned up once. The rearrangement joins TRBV28 to TRBJ1-5; tentative D call: TRBD1 (5 bases). V was pared by 3 bases and J by 2 bases, with 14 bases between. The CDR3 spans 16 residues. Looked up from germline, CDR1 is MDHEN and CDR2 is SYDVKM. CDR3 protein: CASSLDIGGGNQPQHF. Here the CDR3 DNA reads TGTGCCAGCAGTTTGGATATCGGGGGGGGCAATCAGCCCCAGCATTTT.

Here the CDR3 reads CASSYIGRGNTGELFF. The CDR3, as DNA: TGTGCCAGCAGTTACATCGGGAGGGGGAACACCGGGGAGCTGTTTTTT. The chain employs TRBV6-5 and TRBJ2-2, with TRBD2 matching over 8 bases. Germline CDR1 and CDR2: MNHEY and SVGAGI. V trimming: 2 bases; J trimming: 1 base; junction bases outside the gene matches: 3. This CDR3 comprises 16 residues.

This clone was detected only once. The chain recombines TRBV30 with TRBJ1-1, with D possibly matching TRBD1 (6 bases). CDR1 and CDR2 (germline): GTSNPN, SVGIG (reference sequence). The CDR3 loop spans 14 amino acids. Trimming took off 2 bases at V and 4 bases at J, with 14 bases between the two ends. CDR3 amino acids: CAWSLGGGGTEAFF. In DNA, the CDR3 is TGTGCCTGGAGTCTAGGGGGAGGGGGCACTGAAGCTTTCTTT.

This rearrangement joins TRBV7-2 to TRBJ1-5; D may be TRBD1 (5 bases). The germline CDR1 and CDR2 sequences are SGHTA and FQGNSA. V shed 1 base and J shed 4 bases, with 14 bases lying between them. The CDR3 is 16 amino acids. CDR3 loop: CASSLGSGRWNQPQHF. The CDR3 DNA sequence: TGTGCCAGCAGCTTAGGGTCAGGGCGGTGGAATCAGCCCCAGCATTTT.

This chain connects TRBV10-3 to TRBJ1-1, with a tentative D call TRBD1 (6 bases). This CDR3 comprises 15 residues. V was cut by 1 base and J by 4 bases, with 13 bases left in between. Germline assignment: CDR1 ENHRY and CDR2 SYGVKD. The CDR3 protein is CAISEWAGGLTEAFF. The CDR3 DNA is TGTGCCATCAGTGAGTGGGCCGGGGGGCTCACTGAAGCTTTCTTT.

This chain's CDR3 is CATSDLTGEAFF. In DNA, the CDR3 is TGTGCCACCAGTGACCTGACAGGCGAAGCTTTCTTT. The chain recombines TRBV24-1 with TRBJ1-1; D is possibly TRBD1 (6 bases). This CDR3 is 12 amino acids long. The V end lost 4 bases, the J end lost 8 bases, and 10 bases lay between the germline ends. The germline gives CDR1 KGHDR, CDR2 SFDVKD.

V and J are TRBV27 and TRBJ1-2; D ambiguous. V lost 2 bases and J 2 bases, leaving 6 bases between the germline ends. The CDR3 loop spans 13 amino acids. Germline lookup yields CDR1 MNHEY and CDR2 SMNVEV (reference sequence). The CDR3 DNA follows: TGTGCCAGCAGTTTAGCTGGAAACTATGGCTACACCTTC. Its protein is CASSLAGNYGYTF.

The chain is built from TRBV5-8 and TRBJ2-1; 11 bases align to TRBD2. Looked up from germline, CDR1 is SGHTS and CDR2 is YDEGEE. The J segment lost 12 bases and the V segment lost 1 base, leaving 9 bases of the junction unmatched. This CDR3 has 15 amino acids. The CDR3 DNA reads TGTGCCAGCAGCTTGACGGGGGGACTAGCGGCGCCGCAGTTCTTC. Protein product: CASSLTGGLAAPQFF.

The rearrangement joins TRBV6-5 to TRBJ1-6, with a possible D match to TRBD1 (5 bases). Looked up from germline, CDR1 is MNHEY and CDR2 is SVGAGI. This CDR3 has 12 residues. Trimming cost V 7 bases and J 11 bases, with 12 bases left between them. The CDR3 DNA is TGTGCCAGCACCGGGGGTAACACACCCCTCCACTTT. The encoded protein is CASTGGNTPLHF.